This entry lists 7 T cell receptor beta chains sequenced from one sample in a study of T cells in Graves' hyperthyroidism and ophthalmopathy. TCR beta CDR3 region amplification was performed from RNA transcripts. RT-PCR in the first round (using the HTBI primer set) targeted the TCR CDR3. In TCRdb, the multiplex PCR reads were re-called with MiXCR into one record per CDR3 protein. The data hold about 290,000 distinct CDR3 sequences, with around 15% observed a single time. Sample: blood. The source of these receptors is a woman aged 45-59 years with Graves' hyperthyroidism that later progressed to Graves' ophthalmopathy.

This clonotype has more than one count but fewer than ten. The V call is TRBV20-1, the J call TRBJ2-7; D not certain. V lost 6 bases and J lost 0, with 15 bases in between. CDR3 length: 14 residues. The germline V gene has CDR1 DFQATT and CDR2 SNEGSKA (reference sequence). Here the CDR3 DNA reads TGCAGTGCCGTACGGCCCTCCAGCTCCTACGAGCAGTACTTC. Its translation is CSAVRPSSSYEQYF.

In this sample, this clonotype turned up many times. CDR3: CATSDLKGLAEQETQYF. CDR3 DNA: TGTGCCACCAGTGATTTAAAGGGACTAGCGGAACAAGAGACCCAGTACTTC. The J gene is TRBJ2-5, the V gene TRBV24-1; TRBD2 agrees at 11 bases. The trim removed 1 base at V and 2 bases at J, leaving 5 bases unmatched. CDR1 is KGHDR and CDR2 is SFDVKD in the germline V gene. The CDR3 covers 17 residues.

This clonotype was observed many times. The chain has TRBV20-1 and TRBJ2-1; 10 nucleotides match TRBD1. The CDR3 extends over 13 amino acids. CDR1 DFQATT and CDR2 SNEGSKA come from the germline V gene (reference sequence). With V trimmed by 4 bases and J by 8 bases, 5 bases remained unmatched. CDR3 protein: CSAKPGTGDEQFF. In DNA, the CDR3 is TGCAGTGCTAAACCGGGGACAGGGGATGAGCAGTTCTTC.

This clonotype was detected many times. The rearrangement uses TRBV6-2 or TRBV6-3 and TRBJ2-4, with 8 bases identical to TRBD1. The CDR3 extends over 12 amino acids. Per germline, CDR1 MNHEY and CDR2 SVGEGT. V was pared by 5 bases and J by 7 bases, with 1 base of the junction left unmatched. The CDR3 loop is CASSHRGNIQYF. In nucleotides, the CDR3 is TGTGCCAGCAGTCACAGGGGGAACATTCAGTACTTC.

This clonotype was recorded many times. CDR3 region: CASSPTGAPTGSNNEQFF. The DNA of the CDR3 is TGTGCCAGCTCACCAACGGGGGCCCCGACAGGGAGCAACAATGAGCAGTTCTTC. V is TRBV18 and J is TRBJ2-1; D possibly corresponds to TRBD1 (7 bases). V lost 2 bases, J lost 5 bases, and 22 bases lay in between. The CDR3 runs 18 residues. Germline V CDR1 and CDR2: KGHSH, LQKENI.

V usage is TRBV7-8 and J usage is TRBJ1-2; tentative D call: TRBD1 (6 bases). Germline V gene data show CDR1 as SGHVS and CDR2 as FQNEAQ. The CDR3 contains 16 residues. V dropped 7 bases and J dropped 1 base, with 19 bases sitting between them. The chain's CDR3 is CASTAGGLGLNYGYTF. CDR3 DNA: TGTGCCAGCACCGCCGGGGGGCTGGGACTTAACTATGGCTACACCTTC.

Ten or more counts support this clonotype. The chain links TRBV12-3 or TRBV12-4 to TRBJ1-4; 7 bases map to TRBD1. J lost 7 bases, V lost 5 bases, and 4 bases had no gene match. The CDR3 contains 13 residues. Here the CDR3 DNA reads TGTGCCAGCAGTAGGGGGCAAGGTGAAAAACTGTTTTTT. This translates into CASSRGQGEKLFF.